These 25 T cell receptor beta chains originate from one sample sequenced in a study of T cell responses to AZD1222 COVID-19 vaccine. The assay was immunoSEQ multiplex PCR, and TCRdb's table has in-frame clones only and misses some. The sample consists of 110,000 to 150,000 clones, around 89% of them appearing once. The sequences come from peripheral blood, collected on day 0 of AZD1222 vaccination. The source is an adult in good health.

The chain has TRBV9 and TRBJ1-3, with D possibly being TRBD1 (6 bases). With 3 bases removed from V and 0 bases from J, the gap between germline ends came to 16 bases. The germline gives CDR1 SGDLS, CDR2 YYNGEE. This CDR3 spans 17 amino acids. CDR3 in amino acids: CASSGHRAPYSGNTIYF. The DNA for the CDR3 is TGTGCCAGCAGCGGGCACAGGGCTCCTTACTCTGGAAACACCATATATTTT.

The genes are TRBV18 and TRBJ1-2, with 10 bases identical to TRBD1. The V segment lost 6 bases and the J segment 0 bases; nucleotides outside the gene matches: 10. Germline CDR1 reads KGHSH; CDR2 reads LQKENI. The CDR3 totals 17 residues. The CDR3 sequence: CASSPPDRGLSNYGYTF. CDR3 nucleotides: TGTGCCAGCTCCCCCCCAGACAGGGGGCTATCTAACTATGGCTACACCTTC.

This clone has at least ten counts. The CDR3 is CASSLVPTDQPQHF. The CDR3 DNA sequence: TGTGCCAGCAGCTTGGTACCGACGGACCAGCCCCAGCATTTT. This chain links TRBV5-4 with TRBJ1-5; no firm D call. The germline gives CDR1 SGHNT, CDR2 YYREEE (reference sequence). The CDR3 is 14 residues long. V lost 0 bases, J lost 7 bases, and 11 bases lay in between.

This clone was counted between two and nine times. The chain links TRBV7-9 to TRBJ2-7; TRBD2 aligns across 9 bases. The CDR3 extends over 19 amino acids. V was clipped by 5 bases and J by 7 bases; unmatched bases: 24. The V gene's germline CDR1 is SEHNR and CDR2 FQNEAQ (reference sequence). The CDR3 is CASSPIGGSGGTGGLEQYF. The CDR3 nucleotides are TGTGCCAGCAGCCCCATTGGGGGTAGCGGGGGTACTGGGGGTTTGGAGCAGTACTTC.

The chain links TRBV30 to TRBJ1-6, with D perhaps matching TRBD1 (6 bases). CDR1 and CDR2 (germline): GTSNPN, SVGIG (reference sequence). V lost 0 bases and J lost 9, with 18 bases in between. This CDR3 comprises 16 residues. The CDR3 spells CAWSVLGGFEFSPLHF. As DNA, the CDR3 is TGTGCCTGGAGTGTACTAGGGGGTTTCGAATTTTCACCCCTCCACTTT.

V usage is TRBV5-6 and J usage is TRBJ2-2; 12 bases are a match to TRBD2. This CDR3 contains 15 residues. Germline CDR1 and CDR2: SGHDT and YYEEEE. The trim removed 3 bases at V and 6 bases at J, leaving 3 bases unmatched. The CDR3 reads CASSSGTSGPGELFF. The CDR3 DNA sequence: TGTGCCAGCAGCTCCGGGACTAGCGGGCCCGGGGAGCTGTTTTTT.

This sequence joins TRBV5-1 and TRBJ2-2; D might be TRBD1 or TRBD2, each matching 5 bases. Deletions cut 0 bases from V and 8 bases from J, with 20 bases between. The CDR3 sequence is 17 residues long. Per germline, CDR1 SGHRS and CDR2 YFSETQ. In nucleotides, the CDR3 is TGCGCCAGCAGCTTGGGACCTCGGGACGCGGCTCTTGGGGAGCTGTTTTTT. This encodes CASSLGPRDAALGELFF.

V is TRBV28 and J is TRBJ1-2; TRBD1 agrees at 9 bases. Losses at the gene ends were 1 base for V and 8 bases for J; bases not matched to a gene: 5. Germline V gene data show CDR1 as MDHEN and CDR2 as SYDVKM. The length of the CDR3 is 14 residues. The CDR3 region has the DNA TGTGCCAGCAGTTTATTTGGGACAGGGCAAGGCTACACCTTC. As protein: CASSLFGTGQGYTF.

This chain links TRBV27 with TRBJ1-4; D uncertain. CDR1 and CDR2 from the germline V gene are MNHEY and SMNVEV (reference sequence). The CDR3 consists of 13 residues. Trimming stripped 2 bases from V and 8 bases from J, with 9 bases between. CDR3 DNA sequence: TGTGCCAGCAGTTTAGGGAGGCGCGAAAAACTGTTTTTT. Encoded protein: CASSLGRREKLFF.

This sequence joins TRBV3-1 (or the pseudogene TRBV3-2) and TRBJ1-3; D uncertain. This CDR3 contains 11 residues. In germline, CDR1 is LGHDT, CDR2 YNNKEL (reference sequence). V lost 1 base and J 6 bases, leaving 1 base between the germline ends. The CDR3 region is CASSQANTIYF. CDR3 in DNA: TGTGCCAGCAGCCAAGCAAACACCATATATTTT.

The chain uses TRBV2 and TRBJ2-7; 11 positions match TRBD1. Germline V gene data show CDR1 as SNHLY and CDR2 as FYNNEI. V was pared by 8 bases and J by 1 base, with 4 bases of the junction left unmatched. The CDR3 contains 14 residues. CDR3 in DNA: TGTGCCAGCCGCGGACAGGGGGCGTCCTACGAGCAGTACTTC. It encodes CASRGQGASYEQYF.

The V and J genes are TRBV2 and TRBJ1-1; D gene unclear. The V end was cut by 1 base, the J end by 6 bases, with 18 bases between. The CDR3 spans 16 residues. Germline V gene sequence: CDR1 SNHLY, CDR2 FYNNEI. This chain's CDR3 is CASSEVPGSRAAEAFF. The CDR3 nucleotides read TGTGCCAGCAGTGAAGTCCCGGGGTCCCGAGCGGCTGAAGCTTTCTTT.

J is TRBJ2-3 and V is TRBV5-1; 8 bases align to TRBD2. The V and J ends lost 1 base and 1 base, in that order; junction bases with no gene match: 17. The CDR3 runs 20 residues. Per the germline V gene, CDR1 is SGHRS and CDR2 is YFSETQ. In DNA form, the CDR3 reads TGCGCCAGCAGCTTGCCCCCGGAGACGGGAGGGACCCGAGGCACAGATACGCAGTATTTT. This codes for CASSLPPETGGTRGTDTQYF.

CDR3 DNA sequence: TGTGCCAGCAGTTACTACAGACCCTCCCGTGATTATGGCTACACCTTC. Protein: CASSYYRPSRDYGYTF. V and J are TRBV6-6 and TRBJ1-2; no clear D gene. The V end lost 1 base, the J end lost 5 bases, and 17 bases lay between the germline ends. CDR1 is MNHNY, CDR2 SVGAGI, per germline (reference sequence). The CDR3 covers 16 residues.

Here the CDR3 DNA reads TGTGCCAGCAGTGAAAGCTCCTATAGGAACACCGGGGAGCTGTTTTTT. This gives the protein CASSESSYRNTGELFF. The V call is TRBV6-1, the J call TRBJ2-2; D not resolved. V was clipped by 2 bases and J by 1 base, with 11 bases between them. This CDR3 spans 16 amino acids. In germline, CDR1 is MNHNS, CDR2 SASEGT.

In DNA, the CDR3 is TGCGCCAGCAGCTCCTCATTAAATAGCGGGAGATCCGAGCAGTACTTC. Residues: CASSSSLNSGRSEQYF. The chain carries TRBV5-1 and TRBJ2-7, with TRBD2 matching over 9 bases. Germline loops: CDR1 SGHRS, CDR2 YFSETQ. The ends lost 3 bases at V and 6 bases at J; junction bases unmatched: 13. The CDR3 has 16 residues.

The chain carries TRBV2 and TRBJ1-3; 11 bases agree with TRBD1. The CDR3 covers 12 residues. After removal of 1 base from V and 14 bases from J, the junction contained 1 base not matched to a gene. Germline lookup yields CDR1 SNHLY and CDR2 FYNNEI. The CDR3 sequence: CASSEGGQGVYF. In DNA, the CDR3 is TGTGCCAGCAGTGAAGGGGGACAGGGGGTATATTTT.

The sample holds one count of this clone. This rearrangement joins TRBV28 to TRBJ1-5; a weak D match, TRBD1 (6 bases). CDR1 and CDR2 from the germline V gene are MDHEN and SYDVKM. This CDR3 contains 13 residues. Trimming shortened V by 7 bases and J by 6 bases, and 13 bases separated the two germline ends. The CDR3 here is CASNTGFVQPQHF. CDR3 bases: TGTGCCAGCAATACAGGGTTTGTTCAGCCCCAGCATTTT. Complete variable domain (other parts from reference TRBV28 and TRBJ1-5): DVKVTQSSRYLVKRTGEKVFLECVQDMDHENMFWYRQDPGLGLRLIYFSYDVKMKEKGDIPEGYSVSREKKERFSLILESASTNQTSMYLCASNTGFVQPQHFGDGTRLSIL.

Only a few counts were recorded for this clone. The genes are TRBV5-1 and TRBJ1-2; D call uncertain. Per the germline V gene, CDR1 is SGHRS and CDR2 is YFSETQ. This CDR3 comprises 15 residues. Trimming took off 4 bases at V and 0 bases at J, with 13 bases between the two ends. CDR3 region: CASSTNTGTNYGYTF. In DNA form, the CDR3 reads TGCGCCAGCAGCACGAACACCGGGACTAACTATGGCTACACCTTC.

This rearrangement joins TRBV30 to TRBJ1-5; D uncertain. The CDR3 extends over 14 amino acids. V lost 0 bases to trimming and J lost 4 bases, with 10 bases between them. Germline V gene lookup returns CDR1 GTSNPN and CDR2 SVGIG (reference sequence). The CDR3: CAWSVQFGNQPQHF. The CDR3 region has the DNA TGTGCCTGGAGTGTACAATTTGGGAATCAGCCCCAGCATTTT.

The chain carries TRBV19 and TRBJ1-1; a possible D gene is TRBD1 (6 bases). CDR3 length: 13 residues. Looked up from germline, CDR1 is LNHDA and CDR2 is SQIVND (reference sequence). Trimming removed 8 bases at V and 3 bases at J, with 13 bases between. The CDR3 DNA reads TGTGCCAGTCGCCTAAGGACAGACACTGAAGCTTTCTTT. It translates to CASRLRTDTEAFF.

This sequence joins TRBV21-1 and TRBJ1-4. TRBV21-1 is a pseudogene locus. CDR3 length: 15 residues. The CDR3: CASSKVPRPLEKLFF. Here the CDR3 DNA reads TGTGCCAGCAGCAAAGTCCCGAGGCCCTTAGAAAAACTGTTTTTT.

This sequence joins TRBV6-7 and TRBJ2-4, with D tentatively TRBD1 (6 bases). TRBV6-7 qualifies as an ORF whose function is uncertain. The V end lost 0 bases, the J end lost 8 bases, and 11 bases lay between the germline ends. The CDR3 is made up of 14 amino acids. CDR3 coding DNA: TGTGCCAGCAGTTACTCGAGATGGGGGCACATTCAGTACTTC. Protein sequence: CASSYSRWGHIQYF.

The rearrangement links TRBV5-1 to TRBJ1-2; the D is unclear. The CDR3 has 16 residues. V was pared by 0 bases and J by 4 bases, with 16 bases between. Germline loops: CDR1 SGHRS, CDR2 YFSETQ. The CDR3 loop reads CASSLVTGLESYGYTF. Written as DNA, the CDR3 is TGCGCCAGCAGCTTGGTAACGGGGTTGGAATCCTATGGCTACACCTTC. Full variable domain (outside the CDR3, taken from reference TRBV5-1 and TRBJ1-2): KAGVTQTPRYLIKTRGQQVTLSCSPISGHRSVSWYQQTPGQGLQFLFEYFSETQRNKGNFPGRFSGRQFSNSRSEMNVSTLELGDSALYLCASSLVTGLESYGYTFGSGTRLTVV.

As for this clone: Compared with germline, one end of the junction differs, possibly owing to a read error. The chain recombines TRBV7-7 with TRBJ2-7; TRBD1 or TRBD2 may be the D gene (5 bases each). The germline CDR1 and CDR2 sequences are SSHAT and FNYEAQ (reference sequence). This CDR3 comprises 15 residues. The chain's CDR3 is CASSLGRDQNYEQYF. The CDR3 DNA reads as TGTGCTAGCAGCTTGGGAAGGGACCAGAACTACGAGCAGTACTTC. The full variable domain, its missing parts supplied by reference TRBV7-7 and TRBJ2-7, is GAGVSQSPRYKVTKRGQDVTLRCDPISSHATLYWYQQALGQGPEFLTYFNYEAQPDKSGLPSDRFSAERPEGSISTLTIQRTEQRDSAMYRCASSLGRDQNYEQYFGPGTRLTVT.